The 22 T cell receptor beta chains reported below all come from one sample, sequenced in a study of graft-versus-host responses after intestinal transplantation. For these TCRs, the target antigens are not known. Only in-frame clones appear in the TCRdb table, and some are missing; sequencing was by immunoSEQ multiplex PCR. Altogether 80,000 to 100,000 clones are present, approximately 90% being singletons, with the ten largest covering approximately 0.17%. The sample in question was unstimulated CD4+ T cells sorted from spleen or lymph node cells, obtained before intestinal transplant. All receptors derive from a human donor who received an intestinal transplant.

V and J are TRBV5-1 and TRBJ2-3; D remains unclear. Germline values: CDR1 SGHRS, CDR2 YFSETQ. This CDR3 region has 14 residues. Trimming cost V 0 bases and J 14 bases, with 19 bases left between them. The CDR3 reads CASSLAKAAPRWYF. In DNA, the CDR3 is TGCGCCAGCAGCTTGGCCAAGGCGGCCCCTCGTTGGTATTTT. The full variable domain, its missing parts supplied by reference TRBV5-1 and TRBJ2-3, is KAGVTQTPRYLIKTRGQQVTLSCSPISGHRSVSWYQQTPGQGLQFLFEYFSETQRNKGNFPGRFSGRQFSNSRSEMNVSTLELGDSALYLCASSLAKAAPRWYFGPGTRLTVL.

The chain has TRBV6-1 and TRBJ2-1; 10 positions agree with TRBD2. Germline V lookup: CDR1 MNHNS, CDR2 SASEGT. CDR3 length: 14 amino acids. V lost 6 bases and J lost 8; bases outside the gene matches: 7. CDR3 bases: TGTGCCAGCAGAGGGACTAGCGCTCGGCATGAGCAGTTCTTC. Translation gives CASRGTSARHEQFF.

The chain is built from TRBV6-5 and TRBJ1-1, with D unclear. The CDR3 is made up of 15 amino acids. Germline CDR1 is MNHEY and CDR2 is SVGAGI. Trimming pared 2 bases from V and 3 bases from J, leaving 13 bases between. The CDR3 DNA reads TGTGCCAGCAGTTACCGGGAGACTTGGTACACTGAAGCTTTCTTT. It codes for CASSYRETWYTEAFF.

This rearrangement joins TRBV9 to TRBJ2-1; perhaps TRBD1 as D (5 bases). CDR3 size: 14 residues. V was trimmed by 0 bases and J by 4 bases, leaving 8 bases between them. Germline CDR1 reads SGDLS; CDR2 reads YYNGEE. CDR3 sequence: CASSVGQGYNEQFF. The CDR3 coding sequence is TGTGCCAGCAGCGTAGGGCAGGGTTACAATGAGCAGTTCTTC.

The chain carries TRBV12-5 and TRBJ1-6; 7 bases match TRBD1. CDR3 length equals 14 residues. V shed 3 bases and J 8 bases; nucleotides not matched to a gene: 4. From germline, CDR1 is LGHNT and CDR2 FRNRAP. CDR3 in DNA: TGTGCTAGTGGTTTTAGACAGGGAGATTCACCCCTCCACTTT. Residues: CASGFRQGDSPLHF.

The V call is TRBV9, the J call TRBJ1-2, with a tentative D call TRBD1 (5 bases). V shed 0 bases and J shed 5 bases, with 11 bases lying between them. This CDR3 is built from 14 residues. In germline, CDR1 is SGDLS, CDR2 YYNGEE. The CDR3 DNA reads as TGTGCCAGCAGCGTAGGACAGAAACCTTATGGCTACACCTTC. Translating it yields CASSVGQKPYGYTF.

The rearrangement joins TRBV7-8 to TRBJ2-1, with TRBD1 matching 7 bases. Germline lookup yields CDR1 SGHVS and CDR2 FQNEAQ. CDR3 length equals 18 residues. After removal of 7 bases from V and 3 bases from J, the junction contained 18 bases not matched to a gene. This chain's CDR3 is CASTPTGPYRGYYNEQFF. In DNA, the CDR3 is TGTGCCAGCACCCCGACGGGACCGTACAGGGGCTACTACAATGAGCAGTTCTTC. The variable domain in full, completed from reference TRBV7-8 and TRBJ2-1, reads GAGVSQSPRYKVAKRGQDVALRCDPISGHVSLFWYQQALGQGPEFLTYFQNEAQLDKSGLPSDRFFAERPEGSVSTLKIQRTQQEDSAVYLCASTPTGPYRGYYNEQFFGPGTRLTVL.

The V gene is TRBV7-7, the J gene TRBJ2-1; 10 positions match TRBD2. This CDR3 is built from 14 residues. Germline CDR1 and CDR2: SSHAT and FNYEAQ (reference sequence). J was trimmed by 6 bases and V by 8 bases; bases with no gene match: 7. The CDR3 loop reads CASAFSGRSNEQFF. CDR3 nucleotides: TGTGCCAGCGCCTTTAGCGGGAGGTCCAATGAGCAGTTCTTC. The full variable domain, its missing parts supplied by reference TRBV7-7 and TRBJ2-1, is GAGVSQSPRYKVTKRGQDVTLRCDPISSHATLYWYQQALGQGPEFLTYFNYEAQPDKSGLPSDRFSAERPEGSISTLTIQRTEQRDSAMYRCASAFSGRSNEQFFGPGTRLTVL.

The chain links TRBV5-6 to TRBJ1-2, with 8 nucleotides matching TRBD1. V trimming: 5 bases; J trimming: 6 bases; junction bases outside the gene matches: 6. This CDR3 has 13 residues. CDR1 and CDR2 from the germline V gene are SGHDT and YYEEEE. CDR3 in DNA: TGTGCCAGCAGACTGGACAGGGCGGATGGCTACACCTTC. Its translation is CASRLDRADGYTF. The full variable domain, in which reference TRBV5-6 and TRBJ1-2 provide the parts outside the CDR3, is DAGVTQSPTHLIKTRGQQVTLRCSPKSGHDTVSWYQQALGQGPQFIFQYYEEEERQRGNFPDRFSGHQFPNYSSELNVNALLLGDSALYLCASRLDRADGYTFGSGTRLTVV.

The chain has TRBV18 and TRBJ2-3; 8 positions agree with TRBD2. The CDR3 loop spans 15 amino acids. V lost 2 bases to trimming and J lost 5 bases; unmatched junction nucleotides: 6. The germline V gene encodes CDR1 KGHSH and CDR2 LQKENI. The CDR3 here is CASSPTSGSRDTQYF. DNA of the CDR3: TGTGCCAGCTCACCAACGAGCGGGAGTCGAGATACGCAGTATTTT.

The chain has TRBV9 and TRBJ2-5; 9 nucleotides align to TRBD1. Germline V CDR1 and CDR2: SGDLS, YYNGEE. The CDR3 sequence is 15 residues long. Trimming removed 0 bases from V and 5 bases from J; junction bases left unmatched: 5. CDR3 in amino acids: CASSVAGQGWETQYF. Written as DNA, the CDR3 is TGTGCCAGCAGCGTAGCGGGACAGGGATGGGAGACCCAGTACTTC.

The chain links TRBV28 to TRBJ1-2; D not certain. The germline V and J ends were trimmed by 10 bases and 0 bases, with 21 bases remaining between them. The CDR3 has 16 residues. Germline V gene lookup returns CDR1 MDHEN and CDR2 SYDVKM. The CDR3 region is CATYMMPGRANYGYTF. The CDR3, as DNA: TGTGCCACCTATATGATGCCGGGGAGAGCTAACTATGGCTACACCTTC.

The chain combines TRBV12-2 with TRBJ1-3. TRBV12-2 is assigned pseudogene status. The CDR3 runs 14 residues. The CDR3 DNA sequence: TGTGCAAGTCGCCCGAGTGACTCTGGAAACACCATATATTTT. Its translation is CASRPSDSGNTIYF.

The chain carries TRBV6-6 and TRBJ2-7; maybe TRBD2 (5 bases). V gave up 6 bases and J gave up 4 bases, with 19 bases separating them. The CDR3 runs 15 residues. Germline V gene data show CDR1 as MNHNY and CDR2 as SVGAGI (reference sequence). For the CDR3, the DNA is TGTGCCAGCAGCTACCGTGCGGGCCGAACTTACGAGCAGTACTTC. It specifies CASSYRAGRTYEQYF.

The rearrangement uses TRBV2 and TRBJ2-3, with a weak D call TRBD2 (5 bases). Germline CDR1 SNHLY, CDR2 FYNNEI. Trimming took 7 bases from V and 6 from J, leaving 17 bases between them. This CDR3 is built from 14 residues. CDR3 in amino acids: CASTGQTTMDTQYF. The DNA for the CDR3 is TGTGCCAGCACGGGCCAAACGACTATGGATACGCAGTATTTT.

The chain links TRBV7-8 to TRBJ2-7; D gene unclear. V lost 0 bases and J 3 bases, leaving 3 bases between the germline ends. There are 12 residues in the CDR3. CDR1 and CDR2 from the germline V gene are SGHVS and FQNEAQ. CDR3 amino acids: CASSLANYEQYF. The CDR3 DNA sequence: TGTGCCAGCAGCTTAGCCAACTACGAGCAGTACTTC.

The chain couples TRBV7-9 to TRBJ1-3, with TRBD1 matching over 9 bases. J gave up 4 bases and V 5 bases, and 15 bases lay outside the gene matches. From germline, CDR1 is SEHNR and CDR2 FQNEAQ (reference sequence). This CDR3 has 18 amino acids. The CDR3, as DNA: TGTGCCAGCAGCACATACAGGGGGCGCATACTTTCGGGAAACACCATATATTTT. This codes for CASSTYRGRILSGNTIYF.

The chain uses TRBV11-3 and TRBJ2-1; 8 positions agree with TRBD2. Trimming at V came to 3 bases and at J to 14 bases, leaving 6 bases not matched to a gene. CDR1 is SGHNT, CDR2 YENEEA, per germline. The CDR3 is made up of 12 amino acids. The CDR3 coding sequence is TGTGCCAGCAGCTTGTCGGGACTAGAAGAGTTCTTC. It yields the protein CASSLSGLEEFF.

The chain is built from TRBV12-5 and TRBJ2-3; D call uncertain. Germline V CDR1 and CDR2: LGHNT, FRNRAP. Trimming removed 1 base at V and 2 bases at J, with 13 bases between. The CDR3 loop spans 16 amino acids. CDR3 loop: CASGLGATSTTDTQYF. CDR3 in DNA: TGTGCTAGTGGTTTGGGGGCGACCTCTACCACAGATACGCAGTATTTT.

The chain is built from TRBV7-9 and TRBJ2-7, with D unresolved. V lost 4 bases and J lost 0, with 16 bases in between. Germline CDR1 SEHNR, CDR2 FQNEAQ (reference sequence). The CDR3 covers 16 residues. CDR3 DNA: TGTGCCAGCAGCTCAAAGAGGCCGGATGACTCCTACGAGCAGTACTTC. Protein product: CASSSKRPDDSYEQYF.

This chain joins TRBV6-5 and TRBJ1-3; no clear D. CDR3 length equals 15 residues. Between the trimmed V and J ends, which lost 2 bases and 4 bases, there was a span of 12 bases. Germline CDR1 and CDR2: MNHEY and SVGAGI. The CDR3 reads CASSYDDSGGNTIYF. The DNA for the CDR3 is TGTGCCAGCAGTTACGACGACTCTGGGGGAAACACCATATATTTT.

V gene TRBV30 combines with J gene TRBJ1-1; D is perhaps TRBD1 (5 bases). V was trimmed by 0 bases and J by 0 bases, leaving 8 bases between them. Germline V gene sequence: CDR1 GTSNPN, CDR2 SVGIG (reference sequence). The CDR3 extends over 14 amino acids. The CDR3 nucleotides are TGTGCCTGGAGTGTACTGGGGCTGAACACTGAAGCTTTCTTT. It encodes CAWSVLGLNTEAFF.